The 23 T cell receptor beta chains below all came from one sample that was sequenced in a study of blood T cells in healthy people across ages. Primers used in a second PCR of roughly 6 to 12 cycles were a sample-barcoded 5' primer and a J-beta primer mix. TCRdb fed the 5' RACE reads into MiXCR, producing one record per CDR3 protein. The table records 1.5 million to 2 million distinct CDR3 sequences, roughly 28% of them present only once. Sample: blood. Receptors were obtained from a woman under 40 in good health.

Notes on this clonotype: This sequence may be a read error, since a much larger clone differs from it by one base. The rearrangement joins TRBV5-1 to TRBJ1-2; no clear D gene. From germline, CDR1 is SGHRS and CDR2 YFSETQ. The CDR3 runs to 13 residues. CDR3 sequence: CAGSEGRNYGYTF. CDR3 nucleotide sequence: TGCGCCGGCAGCGAAGGACGGAACTATGGCTACACCTTC.

V is TRBV3-1 and J is TRBJ2-4; 11 nucleotides align to TRBD2. The germline CDR1 and CDR2 sequences are LGHDT and YNNKEL (reference sequence). This CDR3 contains 14 residues. The V segment lost 4 bases and the J segment 7 bases; nucleotides outside the gene matches: 3. The CDR3 reads CASSRRTSGNIQYF. In DNA, the CDR3 is TGTGCCAGCAGCCGACGGACTAGCGGGAACATTCAGTACTTC.

Regarding this clonotype: The junction does not match germline at one end; this may be a read error. The J gene is TRBJ2-1, the V gene TRBV30; 10 nucleotides align to TRBD2. Looked up from germline, CDR1 is GTSNPN and CDR2 is SVGIG (reference sequence). The CDR3 sequence is 15 residues long. The chain's CDR3 is CVWSVPSGGGNEQFF. In nucleotides, the CDR3 is TGTGTCTGGAGTGTTCCTAGCGGGGGAGGCAATGAGCAGTTCTTC.

The gene calls are TRBV6-5 and TRBJ1-1; D possibly corresponds to TRBD1 (6 bases). CDR1 is MNHEY and CDR2 is SVGAGI in the germline V gene. This CDR3 has 15 residues. V was pared by 6 bases and J by 1 base, with 15 bases between. The CDR3 loop is CASRRNREENTEAFF. The CDR3 region has the DNA TGTGCCAGCAGGCGAAACAGGGAGGAGAACACTGAAGCTTTCTTT.

Comments on this clonotype: A read error may produce the germline difference seen at one junction end. V is TRBV4-1 and J is TRBJ1-4; D uncertain. The CDR3 spans 14 residues. Per germline, CDR1 MGHRA and CDR2 YSYEKL. CDR3 protein: CASRQYLIGEKPFF. The DNA for the CDR3 is TGCGCCAGCAGACAGTACCTTATCGGGGAAAAACCGTTTTTT.

The genes are TRBV28 and TRBJ1-4; D unresolved. The V end was cut by 8 bases, the J end by 8 bases, with 18 bases between. The germline V gene has CDR1 MDHEN and CDR2 SYDVKM. CDR3 length: 14 residues. DNA of the CDR3: TGTGCCAGCGGTAACACGGGCGGGTCCGAAAAACTGTTTTTT. This encodes CASGNTGGSEKLFF.

This clonotype was observed many times. The chain recombines TRBV4-1 with TRBJ2-7, with TRBD1 matching 9 bases. J lost 5 bases, V lost 4 bases, and 15 bases had no gene match. The CDR3 sequence is 17 residues long. CDR1 and CDR2 (germline): MGHRA, YSYEKL. The CDR3 loop is CASSRDTQGTGSHEQYF. The CDR3, as DNA: TGCGCCAGCAGCCGCGACACTCAGGGGACAGGGTCCCACGAGCAGTACTTC.

The rearrangement uses TRBV18 and TRBJ2-1, with D perhaps matching TRBD1 or TRBD2 (5 bases each). Germline V gene sequence: CDR1 KGHSH, CDR2 LQKENI. The CDR3 consists of 12 residues. V lost 2 bases and J lost 9, with 8 bases in between. The CDR3 is CASSPEGTEQFF. CDR3 nucleotide sequence: TGTGCCAGCTCACCAGAGGGGACTGAGCAGTTCTTC.

The sample holds many counts of this clonotype. The J gene is TRBJ2-1, the V gene TRBV20-1; perhaps TRBD1 as D (5 bases). The CDR3 loop spans 13 amino acids. Trimming pared 3 bases from V and 9 bases from J, leaving 15 bases between. Germline values: CDR1 DFQATT, CDR2 SNEGSKA (reference sequence). CDR3 protein: CSARSNTQGEQFF. In nucleotides, the CDR3 is TGCAGTGCTAGGTCAAACACCCAGGGTGAGCAGTTCTTC.

The gene calls are TRBV19 and TRBJ2-4; 7 bases agree with TRBD2. The closer fit of TRBJ2-7 to the DNA end suggests the J call may be wrong. The CDR3 covers 16 residues. CDR1 and CDR2 (germline): LNHDA, SQIVND (reference sequence). The CDR3, as DNA: TGTGCCAGTAGTATAGAAAGAGGTGCGGGAGTCTACGAGCAGTACTTC. This sequence encodes CASSIERGAGVYEQYF.

This clonotype was observed once. A much larger clone differs from this one at a single base, so this may be a read error. The rearrangement joins TRBV29-1 to TRBJ1-2, with 7 bases that match TRBD1. V shed 7 bases, J shed 7 bases, and the junction held 9 bases outside the gene matches. Germline V CDR1 and CDR2: SQVTM, ANQGSEA. The CDR3 has 12 residues. CDR3 sequence (DNA): TGCAGCGCAGTACAGGGGACGGGTGGCTACACCTTC. Its translation is CSAVQGTGGYTF.

Only a few counts were recorded for this clonotype. This sequence joins TRBV7-9 and TRBJ2-4; D unresolved. Looked up from germline, CDR1 is SEHNR and CDR2 is FQNEAQ (reference sequence). The CDR3 runs 17 residues. V lost 5 bases to trimming and J lost 0 bases, with 17 bases between them. In nucleotides, the CDR3 is TGTGCCAGCAGCCGAGAGATCGGACCCAGAGCCAAAAACATTCAGTACTTC. It encodes CASSREIGPRAKNIQYF.

The chain is built from TRBV5-6 and TRBJ2-3; 9 bases are a match to TRBD1. V lost 2 bases, J lost 5 bases, and 15 bases stayed unmatched. The CDR3 has 18 amino acids. Germline V gives CDR1 SGHDT, CDR2 YYEEEE. The CDR3 sequence: CASSFSSGTGKERDTQYF. The CDR3 DNA reads TGTGCCAGCAGCTTTTCTTCCGGGACAGGGAAGGAGAGAGATACGCAGTATTTT.

Worth noting for this clonotype: This could be a read error, since a much larger clone is one nucleotide away. This chain joins TRBV7-9 and TRBJ2-3, with D perhaps assigned TRBD1 or TRBD2 (5 bases each). The CDR3 is 15 residues long. In germline, CDR1 is SEHNR, CDR2 FQNEAQ (reference sequence). The CDR3 here is CASRNSWGSPDAQYF. CDR3 DNA: TGTGCCAGCAGGAACAGTTGGGGGAGCCCAGATGCGCAGTATTTT.

Of note for this clonotype: A much larger clonotype is one base distant, so this may be a read error. The chain is built from TRBV10-3 and TRBJ2-5; 8 bases fit TRBD1. There are 15 residues in the CDR3. Per germline, CDR1 ENHRY and CDR2 SYGVKD. CDR3 DNA: TGTACCATCAGTGAGTCCGGGACAGGTGGGGAGACCCAGTACTTC. Its protein product is CTISESGTGGETQYF.

A few counts support this clonotype. The CDR3 coding sequence is TGTGCCAGCAGTTTATCGGGCAGGGGGCGCGGTCAGCCCCAGCATTTT. It encodes CASSLSGRGRGQPQHF. The genes are TRBV27 and TRBJ1-5, with 8 bases lining up with TRBD1. The CDR3 is made up of 16 amino acids. CDR1 MNHEY and CDR2 SMNVEV come from the germline V gene (reference sequence). With 0 bases clipped from V and 6 bases from J, the junction kept 7 bases outside the gene matches.

The chain employs TRBV12-3 or TRBV12-4 and TRBJ2-7; tentatively, D is TRBD2 (5 bases). Between the trimmed V and J ends, which lost 3 bases and 4 bases, there was a span of 22 bases. The CDR3 is made up of 17 amino acids. The CDR3 DNA follows: TGTGCCAGCAGTTTGCCTAGTGCGAGGGCCGTTGAATACGAGCAGTACTTC. It encodes CASSLPSARAVEYEQYF.

This clonotype was observed many times. V usage is TRBV5-1 and J usage is TRBJ1-4; D not resolved. Germline V lookup: CDR1 SGHRS, CDR2 YFSETQ. The CDR3 runs 15 residues. V lost 0 bases to trimming and J lost 8 bases, with 14 bases between them. The CDR3 DNA follows: TGCGCCAGCAGCTTGGCGCTGGGGAGAGAGGAAAAACTGTTTTTT. Translation: CASSLALGREEKLFF.

This clonotype turned up a few times. This chain connects TRBV7-2 to TRBJ2-7; the match to TRBD1 covers 7 bases. The germline V gene has CDR1 SGHTA and CDR2 FQGNSA. This CDR3 contains 15 residues. The V and J ends lost 5 bases and 7 bases, in that order; junction bases with no gene match: 14. The CDR3 loop reads CASSAQDRVLREQYF. DNA for the CDR3: TGTGCCAGCAGCGCCCAAGACAGGGTCCTACGGGAGCAGTACTTC.

This clonotype showed up just a few times. One junction end does not reproduce the germline sequence, and a read error may be involved. The chain joins TRBV20-1 to TRBJ2-4; possible D gene TRBD2, 5 bases. The germline V gene has CDR1 DFQATT and CDR2 SNEGSKA (reference sequence). The CDR3 spans 13 residues. The CDR3 DNA reads TGCAGTGCTAGCGGGATAGCCAAAAACATTCGGTACTTC. Amino acids: CSASGIAKNIRYF.

This clonotype was observed a handful of times. CDR3 DNA: TGTGCCAGCAGCTTAGGGTCGAGGGCCAACAGGGGCCAAGAGACCCAGTACTTC. This sequence encodes CASSLGSRANRGQETQYF. The J gene is TRBJ2-5, the V gene TRBV11-2; 7 bases line up with TRBD1. Germline V CDR1 and CDR2: SGHAT, FQNNGV. The CDR3 covers 18 residues. The V and J ends lost 1 base and 1 base, in that order; junction bases with no gene match: 12.

This clonotype was seen more than once but under ten times. The J gene is TRBJ1-5, the V gene TRBV5-5; a possible D gene is TRBD1 (5 bases). This CDR3 is 15 amino acids long. Germline CDR1 reads SGHKS; CDR2 reads YYEKEE (reference sequence). Trimming took 3 bases from V and 0 from J, leaving 10 bases between them. The CDR3 DNA is TGTGCCAGCAGCTCCCAGACAGATAGCAATCAGCCCCAGCATTTT. Translated, it gives CASSSQTDSNQPQHF.

The table lists this clonotype with a few counts. The chain carries TRBV24-1 and TRBJ2-3; 7 nucleotides agree with TRBD2. This CDR3 has 15 residues. V lost 3 bases, J lost 6 bases, and 8 bases stayed unmatched. Germline CDR1 KGHDR, CDR2 SFDVKD. In nucleotides, the CDR3 is TGTGCCACCAGTGATCCCAGCGGGGAGTTGGATACGCAGTATTTT. This translates into CATSDPSGELDTQYF.